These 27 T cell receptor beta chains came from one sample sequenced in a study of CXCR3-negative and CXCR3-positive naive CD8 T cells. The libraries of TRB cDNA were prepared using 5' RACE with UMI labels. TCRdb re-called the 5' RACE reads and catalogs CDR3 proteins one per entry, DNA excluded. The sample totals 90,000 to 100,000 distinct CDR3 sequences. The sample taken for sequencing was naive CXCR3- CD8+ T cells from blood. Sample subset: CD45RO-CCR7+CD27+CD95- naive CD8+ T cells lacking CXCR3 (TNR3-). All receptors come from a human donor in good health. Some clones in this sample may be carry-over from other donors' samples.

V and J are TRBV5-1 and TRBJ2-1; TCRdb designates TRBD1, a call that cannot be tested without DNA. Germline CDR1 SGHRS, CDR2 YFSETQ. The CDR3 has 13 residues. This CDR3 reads CASSWSRGGEQFF.

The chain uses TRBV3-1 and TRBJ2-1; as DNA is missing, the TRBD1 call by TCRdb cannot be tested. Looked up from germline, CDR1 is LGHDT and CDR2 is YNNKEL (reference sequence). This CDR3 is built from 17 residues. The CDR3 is CASSQELRERVYNEQFF.

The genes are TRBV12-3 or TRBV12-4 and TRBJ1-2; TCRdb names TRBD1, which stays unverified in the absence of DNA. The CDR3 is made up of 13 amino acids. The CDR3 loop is CASHLTGGEGYTF.

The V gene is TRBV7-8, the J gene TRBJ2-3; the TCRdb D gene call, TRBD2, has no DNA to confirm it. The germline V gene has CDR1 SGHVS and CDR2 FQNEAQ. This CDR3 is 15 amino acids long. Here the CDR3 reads CASSLSSLNTDTQYF.

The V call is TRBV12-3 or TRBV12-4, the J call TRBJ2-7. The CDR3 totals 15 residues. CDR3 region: CASSLSGYDSYEQYF.

The CDR3 reads CASSLGDRPYNEQFF. V usage is TRBV27 and J usage is TRBJ2-1; TCRdb lists TRBD1, though no DNA is available to test this call. Per the germline V gene, CDR1 is MNHEY and CDR2 is SMNVEV (reference sequence). The CDR3 extends over 15 amino acids.

CDR3 sequence reads: CASSVGETYEQYF. The chain carries TRBV9 and TRBJ2-7; TCRdb's D gene call, TRBD2, goes unchecked for lack of DNA. Germline V lookup: CDR1 SGDLS, CDR2 YYNGEE. This CDR3 has 13 amino acids.

CDR3 sequence: CASSVPGTVNEQYF. J is TRBJ2-7 and V is TRBV3-1; absent DNA, TCRdb's TRBD1 call cannot be checked. Looked up from germline, CDR1 is LGHDT and CDR2 is YNNKEL (reference sequence). This CDR3 comprises 14 residues.

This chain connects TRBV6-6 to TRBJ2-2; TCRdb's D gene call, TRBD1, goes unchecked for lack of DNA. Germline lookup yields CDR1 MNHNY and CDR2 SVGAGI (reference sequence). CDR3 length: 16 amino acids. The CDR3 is CASSYSNPGTGGELFF.

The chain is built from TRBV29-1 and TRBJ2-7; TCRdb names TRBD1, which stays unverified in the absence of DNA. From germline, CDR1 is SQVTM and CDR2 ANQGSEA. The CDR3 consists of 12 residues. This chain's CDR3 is CSVPGQGHEQYF.

CDR3 in amino acids: CSVENENTGELFF. The chain couples TRBV29-1 to TRBJ2-2. CDR3 length: 13 amino acids. Germline V lookup: CDR1 SQVTM, CDR2 ANQGSEA.

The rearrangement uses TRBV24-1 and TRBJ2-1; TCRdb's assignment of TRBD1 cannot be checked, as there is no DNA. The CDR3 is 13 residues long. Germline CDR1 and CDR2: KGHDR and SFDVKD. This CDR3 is CATSETGYNEQFF.

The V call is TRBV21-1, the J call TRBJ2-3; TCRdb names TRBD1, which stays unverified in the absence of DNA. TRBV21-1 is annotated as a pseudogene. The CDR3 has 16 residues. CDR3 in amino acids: CASGKGAPQSTDTQYF.

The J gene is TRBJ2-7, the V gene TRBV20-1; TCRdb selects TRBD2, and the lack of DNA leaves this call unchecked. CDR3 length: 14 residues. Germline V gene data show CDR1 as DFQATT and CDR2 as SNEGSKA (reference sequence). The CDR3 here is CSARRESSLYEQYF.

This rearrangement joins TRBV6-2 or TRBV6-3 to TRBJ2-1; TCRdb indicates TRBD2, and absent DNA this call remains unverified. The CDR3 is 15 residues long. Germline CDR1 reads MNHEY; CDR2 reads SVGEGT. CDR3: CASSSLADLSNEQFF.

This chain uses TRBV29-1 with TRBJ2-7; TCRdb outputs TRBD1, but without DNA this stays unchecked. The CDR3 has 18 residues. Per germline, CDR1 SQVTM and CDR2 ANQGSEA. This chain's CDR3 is CSAPILSGEGGPSYEQYF.

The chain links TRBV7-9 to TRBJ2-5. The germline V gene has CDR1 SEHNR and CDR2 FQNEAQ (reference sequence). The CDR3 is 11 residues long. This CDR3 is CASSYDGTQYF.

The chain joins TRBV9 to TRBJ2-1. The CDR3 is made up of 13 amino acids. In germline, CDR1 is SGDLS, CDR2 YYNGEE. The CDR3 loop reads CASSVGTYNEQFF.

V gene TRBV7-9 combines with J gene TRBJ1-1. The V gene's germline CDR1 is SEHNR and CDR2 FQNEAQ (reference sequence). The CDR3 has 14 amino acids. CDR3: CASSLSQASTEAFF.

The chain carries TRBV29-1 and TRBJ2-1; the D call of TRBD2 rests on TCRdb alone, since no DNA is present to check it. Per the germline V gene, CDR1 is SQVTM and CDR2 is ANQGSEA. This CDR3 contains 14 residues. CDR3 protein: CSVEAEAGVYEQFF.

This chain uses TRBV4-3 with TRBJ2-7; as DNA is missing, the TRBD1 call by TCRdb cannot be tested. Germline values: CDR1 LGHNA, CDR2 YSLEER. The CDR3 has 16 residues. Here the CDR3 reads CASSQDRGDTYYEQYF.

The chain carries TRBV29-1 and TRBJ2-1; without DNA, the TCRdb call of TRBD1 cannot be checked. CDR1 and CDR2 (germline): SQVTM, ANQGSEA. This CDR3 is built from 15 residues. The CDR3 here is CSVEPQGVPYNEQFF.

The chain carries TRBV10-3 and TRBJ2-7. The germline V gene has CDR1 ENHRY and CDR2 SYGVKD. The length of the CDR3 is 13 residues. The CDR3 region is CAISEAVTYEQYF.

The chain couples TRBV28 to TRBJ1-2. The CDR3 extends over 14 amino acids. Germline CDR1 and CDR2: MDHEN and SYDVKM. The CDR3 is CASSLPFEHYGYTF.

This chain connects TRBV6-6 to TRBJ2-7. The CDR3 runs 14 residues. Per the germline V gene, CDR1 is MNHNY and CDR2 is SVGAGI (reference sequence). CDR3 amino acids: CASSTSGRSHEQYF.

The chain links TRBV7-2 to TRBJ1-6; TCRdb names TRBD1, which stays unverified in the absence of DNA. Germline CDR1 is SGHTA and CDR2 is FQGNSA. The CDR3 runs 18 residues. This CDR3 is CASSFQLRTGRFYSPLHF. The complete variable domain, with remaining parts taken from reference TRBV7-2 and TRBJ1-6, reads GAGVSQSPSNKVTEKGKDVELRCDPISGHTALYWYRQSLGQGLEFLIYFQGNSAPDKSGLPSDRFSAERTGGSVSTLTIQRTQQEDSAVYLCASSFQLRTGRFYSPLHFGNGTRLTVT.

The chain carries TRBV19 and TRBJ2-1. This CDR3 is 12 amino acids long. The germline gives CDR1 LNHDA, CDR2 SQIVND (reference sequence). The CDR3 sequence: CASSILNNEQFF.